Listed here is a single TCR beta chain. Antigen unknown. From germline, CDR1 is SNHLY and CDR2 FYNNEI. CDR3 length: 16 amino acids. V shed 7 bases and J 2 bases; nucleotides not matched to a gene: 6. The record originates from a study of blood T cells in healthy people across ages. Primers used in a second PCR of about 6 to 11 cycles were a sample-barcoded 5' primer and a J-beta primer mix. A 12-random-nucleotide template-switch adaptor tagged each cDNA molecule. TCRdb processed the 5' RACE reads anew with MiXCR; each CDR3 protein has one entry. The sample holds approximately 830,000 distinct CDR3 sequences, about 59% seen once. Whole-study results and caveats: The study found more naive CD4+ cells and higher diversity in long-lived than aged donors. A strong correlation was seen between TCR beta diversity and naive T cell percentage.

Per sample, at least 5 micrograms of total RNA were extracted. The sample taken for sequencing was blood. This clonotype originated in a young man in good health. The V call is TRBV2, the J call TRBJ2-2, with 11 positions matching TRBD1. The CDR3 region is CASIGGTGGNTGELFF. DNA for the CDR3: TGTGCCAGCATCGGTGGGACAGGGGGTAACACCGGGGAGCTGTTTTTT.